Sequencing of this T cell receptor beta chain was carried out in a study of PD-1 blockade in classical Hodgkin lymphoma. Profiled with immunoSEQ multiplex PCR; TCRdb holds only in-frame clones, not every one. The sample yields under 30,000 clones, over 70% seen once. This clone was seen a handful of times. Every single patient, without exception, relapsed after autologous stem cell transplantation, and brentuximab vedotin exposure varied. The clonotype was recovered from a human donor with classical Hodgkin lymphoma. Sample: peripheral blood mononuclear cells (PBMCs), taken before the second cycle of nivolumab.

The CDR3 region has the DNA TGTGCCAGCAGCTACCGGGACAGGGAGGAAACCTTC. This sequence encodes CASSYRDREETF. The chain has TRBV5-6 and TRBJ1-2, with 9 bases aligning to TRBD1. This CDR3 comprises 12 residues. Trimming cost V 3 bases and J 14 bases; bases outside gene matches: 8. CDR1 is SGHDT, CDR2 YYEEEE, per germline.